A selection of T cell receptor beta chains follows, all from one sample in a study of T cells in Graves' hyperthyroidism and ophthalmopathy. TCRdb reanalysed the multiplex PCR reads using MiXCR and keeps one entry per CDR3 protein. The data contain fewer than 350,000 distinct CDR3 sequences, approximately 13% of them singletons. Sequenced input: blood. The receptors come from a woman aged 40 to 50 with Graves' hyperthyroidism. The CDR3 runs from the conserved cysteine through the conserved F or W. The order of the fields is D gene, J gene, V gene, clone size, CDR3 DNA, CDR3 protein. D genes are given only for firm matches. Part of the rows lack a size; the others show once, few, many or a class for expanded clones.

>-|TRBJ2-3|TRBV24-1|-
TGTGCCACCAGTGATGCTGGACGCGATACGCAGTATTTT
CATSDAGRDTQYF
>-|TRBJ1-5|TRBV6-6|many
TGTGCCAGCAGTTACGACGGAGGTGGCAATCAGCCCCAGCATTTT
CASSYDGGGNQPQHF
>TRBD2|TRBJ2-1|TRBV12-3/TRBV12-4|-
TGTGCCAGCAGTTTCTCTTCGGGGGGGTCAGTAAATGAGCAGTTCTTC
CASSFSSGGSVNEQFF
>-|TRBJ2-5|TRBV4-2|few
TGTGCCAGCAGCCAAGCAGTCCGCGGTGGGGAGACCCAGTACTTC
CASSQAVRGGETQYF
>-|TRBJ1-6|TRBV20-1|many
TGCAGTGCGAGCGGACAAACTAATTCACCCCTCCACTTT
CSASGQTNSPLHF
>-|TRBJ1-1|TRBV5-1|many
TGCGCCAGCAGCTTGGGCGAGGGAGGAAGGAACACTGAAGCTTTCTTT
CASSLGEGGRNTEAFF
>TRBD2|TRBJ2-3|TRBV30|many
TGTGCCTGGACTGGACTAGCGGGATTCAACACAGATACGCAGTATTTT
CAWTGLAGFNTDTQYF
>TRBD2|TRBJ2-7|TRBV2|many
TGTGCCAGCAGTCTGCTTTCTAGCGGGAGAGGCTACGAGCAGTACTTC
CASSLLSSGRGYEQYF
>-|TRBJ1-3|TRBV7-2|many
TGTGCCAGCAGCCCACTACAAGTCTCTGGAAACACCATATATTTT
CASSPLQVSGNTIYF
>TRBD1|TRBJ1-1|TRBV18|few
TGTGCCAGCTCACCACGCGAAACAGGGGGAAACACTGAAGCTTTCTTT
CASSPRETGGNTEAFF
>TRBD1|TRBJ1-5|TRBV5-8|many
TGTGCCAGCAGGGAACAGGGGGGTCAGCCCCAGCATTTT
CASREQGGQPQHF
>TRBD1|TRBJ2-6|TRBV6-1|-
TGTGCCAGCAGTGGTCACAGGGGGGTTGGGGCCAACGTCCTGACTTTC
CASSGHRGVGANVLTF
>TRBD1|TRBJ2-5|TRBV20-1|-
TGCAGTGCTAGAGGGGACAGCGAGAAGGAGACCCAGTACTTC
CSARGDSEKETQYF
>TRBD1|TRBJ2-7|TRBV27|-
TGTGCCAGCAGTTCCCTAGGGGGCGTTTGGGAGCAGTACTTC
CASSSLGGVWEQYF
>-|TRBJ2-5|TRBV10-3|-
TGTGCCATCAGTGAAGGCGGGGACTCGGGGACCCAGTACTTC
CAISEGGDSGTQYF
>-|TRBJ2-6|TRBV28|many
TGTGCCAGCAGTTCGCTAGTCGGGGCCAACGTCCTGACTTTC
CASSSLVGANVLTF
>-|TRBJ1-2|TRBV28|once
TGTGCCAGCAGTTTTGGGAACAACTATGGCTACACCTTC
CASSFGNNYGYTF
>TRBD2|TRBJ2-1|TRBV19|few
TGTGCCAGTAGTATAGGCGGGAGGCCACCCTACAATGAGCAGTTCTTC
CASSIGGRPPYNEQFF
>-|TRBJ1-6|TRBV25-1|-
TGTGCCAGCAGTGACACAGGGTACAATTCACCCCTCCACTTT
CASSDTGYNSPLHF
>-|TRBJ2-7|TRBV15|-
TGTGCCACCAGCAGAGATCGGACGGAGCTGACGTACGAGCAGTACTTC
CATSRDRTELTYEQYF
>TRBD2|TRBJ2-3|TRBV7-9|few
TGTGCCAGCAGCCCTACACTAGCGGGCACAGATACGCAGTATTTT
CASSPTLAGTDTQYF
>-|TRBJ1-2|TRBV4-1|-
TGCGCCAGCAGCCAAGAGCCCAGGGCCTATGGCTACACCTTC
CASSQEPRAYGYTF
>-|TRBJ1-6|TRBV12-3/TRBV12-4|many
TGTGCCAGCAGTCCCCAGGGCCCTAATTCACCCCTCCACTTT
CASSPQGPNSPLHF
>TRBD2|TRBJ2-1|TRBV20-1|many
TGCAGTGCTAGAGGTAGCGGGTTGAACAATGAGCAGTTCTTC
CSARGSGLNNEQFF
>TRBD1|TRBJ1-3|TRBV4-1|many
TGCGCCAGCAGCCAAGTGACAGGGACCCTCTCTGGAAACACCATATATTTT
CASSQVTGTLSGNTIYF
>TRBD2|TRBJ2-3|TRBV6-6|many
TGTGCCAGCAGTTACGGCGCTAGCGGATTCACAGATACGCAGTATTTT
CASSYGASGFTDTQYF
>-|TRBJ2-7|TRBV3-1|few
TGTGCCAGCAGCCGCCTCGGTGTCGGGAGCTACGAGCAGTACTTC
CASSRLGVGSYEQYF
>TRBD2|TRBJ2-7|TRBV28|many
TGTGCCAGCAGTGTTAGCGGGGGTTCCTACGAGCAGTACTTC
CASSVSGGSYEQYF